This T cell receptor (beta chain) was profiled in a study of vaccination and CD4 T cells after COVID-19. About the study: With a range of 35 to 161, the median interval from diagnosis to drawing post-COVID samples was 90 to 120 days. Ranging from 14 to 241, the interval between dose two and post-vaccine sampling had a median of 72 days. Each control was exposed to a CEFX pool, an HIV-1 Nef pool, or no peptide at all. Overlapping peptides covering the spike proteins of SARS-CoV-2, HCoV-NL63, HCoV-OC43 and HCoV-229E were added to stimulate cells.

V was clipped by 3 bases and J by 2 bases; unmatched bases: 5. Germline lookup yields CDR1 DFQATT and CDR2 SNEGSKA (reference sequence). The CDR3 consists of 14 residues. At the Johns Hopkins FTIC core, DNA taken from cultured CD4+ T cells was sequenced by way of the Oncomine TCR Beta short-read assay. TCRdb re-derived calls from the PCR reads in MiXCR, one entry per CDR3 protein. The profile shows 7,000 to 9,500 distinct CDR3 sequences, 35% to 45% of them singletons. The treatment denotes: approximately nine-day PBMC culture with coronavirus spike peptide pools or control peptides (ViraFEST assay). Pre-COVID-19 pandemic sampling (2011-2018) yielded the unexposed donor's CD4+ T cells. This clonotype was observed a few times. Antigen: not known.

What was sequenced was CD4+ T cells from blood, cultured in vitro. The clonotype originates from a human donor in good health. The rearrangement uses TRBV20-1 and TRBJ2-3; 7 bases align to TRBD2. CDR3 region: CSARGLTYTDTQYF. Written as DNA, the CDR3 is TGCAGTGCTAGGGGACTAACCTACACAGATACGCAGTATTTT.